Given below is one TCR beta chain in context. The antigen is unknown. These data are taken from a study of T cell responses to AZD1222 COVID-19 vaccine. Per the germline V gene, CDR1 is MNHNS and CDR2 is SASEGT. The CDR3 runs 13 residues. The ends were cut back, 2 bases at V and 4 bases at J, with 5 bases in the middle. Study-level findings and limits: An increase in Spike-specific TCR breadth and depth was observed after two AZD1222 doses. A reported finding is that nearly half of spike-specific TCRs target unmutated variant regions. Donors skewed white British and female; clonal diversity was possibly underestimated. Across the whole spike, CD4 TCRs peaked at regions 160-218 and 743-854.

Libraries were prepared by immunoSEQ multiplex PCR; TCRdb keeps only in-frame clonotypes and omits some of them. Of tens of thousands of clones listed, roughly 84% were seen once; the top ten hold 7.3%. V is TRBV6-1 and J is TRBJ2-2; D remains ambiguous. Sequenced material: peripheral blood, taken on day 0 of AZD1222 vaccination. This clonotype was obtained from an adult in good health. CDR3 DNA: TGTGCCAGCAGTGAATACACCACCGGGGAGCTGTTTTTT. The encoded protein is CASSEYTTGELFF.